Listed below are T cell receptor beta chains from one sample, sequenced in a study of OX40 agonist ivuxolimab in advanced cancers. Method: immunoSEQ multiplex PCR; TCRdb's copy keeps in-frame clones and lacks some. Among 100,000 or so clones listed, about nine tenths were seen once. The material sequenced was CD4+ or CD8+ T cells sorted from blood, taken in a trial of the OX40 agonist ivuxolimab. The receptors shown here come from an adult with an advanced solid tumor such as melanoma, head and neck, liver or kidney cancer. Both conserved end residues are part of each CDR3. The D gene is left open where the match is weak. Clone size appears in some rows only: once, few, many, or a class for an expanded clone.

CDR3 protein: CASSLEYRVESEKLFF
CDR3 DNA: TGCGCCAGCAGCTTGGAATACAGGGTGGAGAGTGAAAAACTGTTTTTT
D gene: -
J gene: TRBJ1-4
clone size: -
V gene: TRBV5-1

CDR3 protein: CSVAQLSGGALEQYF
CDR3 DNA: TGCAGCGTTGCACAACTCTCGGGGGGGGCCCTGGAGCAGTACTTC
D gene: TRBD2
J gene: TRBJ2-7
clone size: -
V gene: TRBV29-1

CDR3 protein: CASSYAGTVSSYEQYF
CDR3 DNA: TGTGCCAGCAGTTACGCCGGGACAGTTAGCTCCTACGAGCAGTACTTC
D gene: TRBD1
J gene: TRBJ2-7
clone size: -
V gene: TRBV6-6

CDR3 protein: CASSSGGGAGYGYTF
CDR3 DNA: TGTGCCAGCAGTTCCGGAGGGGGCGCTGGGTATGGCTACACCTTC
D gene: TRBD1
J gene: TRBJ1-2
clone size: -
V gene: TRBV27

CDR3 protein: CASSGTGGLSTGELFF
CDR3 DNA: TGTGCCAGCAGCGGGACAGGGGGCTTGTCTACCGGGGAGCTGTTTTTT
D gene: TRBD1
J gene: TRBJ2-2
clone size: -
V gene: TRBV5-6

CDR3 protein: CASSQGEGLYEQYF
CDR3 DNA: TGCGCCAGCAGCCAAGGGGAAGGGTTGTACGAGCAGTACTTC
D gene: -
J gene: TRBJ2-7
clone size: few
V gene: TRBV4-1

CDR3 protein: CTSSQEGGEIIQETQYF
CDR3 DNA: TGCACCAGCAGCCAAGAAGGCGGAGAGATTATCCAAGAGACCCAGTACTTC
D gene: -
J gene: TRBJ2-5
clone size: few
V gene: TRBV1

CDR3 protein: CASSPTRGSTGEYF
CDR3 DNA: TGTGCCAGCAGCCCAACACGGGGGTCTACGGGGGAGTACTTC
D gene: -
J gene: TRBJ2-7
clone size: -
V gene: TRBV11-3

CDR3 protein: CASSTQGTGRHEQYF
CDR3 DNA: TGTGCCAGCAGTACCCAAGGGACAGGGAGACACGAGCAGTACTTC
D gene: TRBD1
J gene: TRBJ2-7
clone size: -
V gene: TRBV6-1

CDR3 protein: CASSQGLGDADTQYF
CDR3 DNA: TGCGCCAGCAGCCAGGGACTAGGGGATGCAGATACGCAGTATTTT
D gene: TRBD2
J gene: TRBJ2-3
clone size: -
V gene: TRBV4-1

CDR3 protein: CAISDGRSSYEQYF
CDR3 DNA: TGTGCCATCAGTGATGGGCGGTCCTCCTACGAGCAGTACTTC
D gene: -
J gene: TRBJ2-7
clone size: -
V gene: TRBV10-3

CDR3 protein: CASSPTGDRVAEAFF
CDR3 DNA: TGTGCCAGCAGCCCGACTGGGGACAGGGTAGCTGAAGCTTTCTTT
D gene: TRBD1
J gene: TRBJ1-1
clone size: -
V gene: TRBV11-2

CDR3 protein: CASSQDTQRIIF
CDR3 DNA: TGTGCCAGCAGCCAAGATACCCAGAGGATAATCTTT
D gene: -
J gene: TRBJ1-1
clone size: -
V gene: TRBV4-2

CDR3 protein: CASSLLGAAGATDTQYF
CDR3 DNA: TGCGCCAGCAGCTTGTTAGGAGCTGCGGGAGCCACAGATACGCAGTATTTT
D gene: TRBD2
J gene: TRBJ2-3
clone size: -
V gene: TRBV5-1

CDR3 protein: CASSDVMDFLPLHF
CDR3 DNA: TGTGCCAGCAGTGACGTGATGGATTTCCTACCCCTCCACTTT
D gene: -
J gene: TRBJ1-6
clone size: once
V gene: TRBV6-1

CDR3 protein: CASSRTGGTGNTIYF
CDR3 DNA: TGTGCCAGCAGTCGGACAGGGGGCACTGGAAACACCATATATTTT
D gene: TRBD1
J gene: TRBJ1-3
clone size: -
V gene: TRBV2

CDR3 protein: CASSIRHGEQYF
CDR3 DNA: TGTGCCAGTAGTATCCGCCATGGGGAGCAGTACTTC
D gene: -
J gene: TRBJ2-7
clone size: -
V gene: TRBV19

CDR3 protein: CASSLLAGGPIQETQYF
CDR3 DNA: TGCGCCAGCAGCTTACTAGCGGGAGGCCCAATACAAGAGACCCAGTACTTC
D gene: TRBD2
J gene: TRBJ2-5
clone size: -
V gene: TRBV5-1

CDR3 protein: CASSPNGETQYF
CDR3 DNA: TGTGCCAGCAGCCCCAATGGAGAGACCCAGTACTTC
D gene: -
J gene: TRBJ2-5
clone size: -
V gene: TRBV6-1

CDR3 protein: CASSKGQGGYNEQFF
CDR3 DNA: TGTGCCAGCAGCAAGGGACAGGGAGGCTACAATGAGCAGTTCTTC
D gene: TRBD1
J gene: TRBJ2-1
clone size: -
V gene: TRBV11-2

CDR3 protein: CASSFSGTPQETQYF
CDR3 DNA: TGTGCCAGCAGCTTCTCCGGGACTCCCCAAGAGACCCAGTACTTC
D gene: -
J gene: TRBJ2-5
clone size: -
V gene: TRBV11-2

CDR3 protein: CASRDDRSGYTF
CDR3 DNA: TGTGCCAGCAGAGACGACAGATCTGGCTACACCTTC
D gene: -
J gene: TRBJ1-2
clone size: -
V gene: TRBV2

CDR3 protein: CASSEAEGWSYGYTF
CDR3 DNA: TGTGCCAGCAGTGAAGCTGAGGGTTGGAGCTATGGCTACACCTTC
D gene: -
J gene: TRBJ1-2
clone size: -
V gene: TRBV6-1

CDR3 protein: CASSNEGNIQYF
CDR3 DNA: TGTGCCAGCAGCAACGAAGGGAACATTCAGTACTTC
D gene: -
J gene: TRBJ2-4
clone size: -
V gene: TRBV7-8

CDR3 protein: CASSLDRAYNEQFF
CDR3 DNA: TGTGCCAGCAGCTTAGACAGGGCCTACAATGAGCAGTTCTTC
D gene: TRBD1
J gene: TRBJ2-1
clone size: -
V gene: TRBV7-3

CDR3 protein: CASSFSSGGAYEQYF
CDR3 DNA: TGCGCCAGCAGCTTCTCATCAGGGGGGGCCTACGAGCAGTACTTC
D gene: -
J gene: TRBJ2-7
clone size: -
V gene: TRBV5-1

CDR3 protein: CASSEEVYVSYNEQFF
CDR3 DNA: TGTGCCAGCAGTGAAGAGGTTTACGTTTCCTACAATGAGCAGTTCTTC
D gene: -
J gene: TRBJ2-1
clone size: once
V gene: TRBV6-1

CDR3 protein: CASSLGSLTSEQYF
CDR3 DNA: TGCGCCAGCAGCTTGGGTTCGCTCACAAGCGAGCAGTACTTC
D gene: -
J gene: TRBJ2-7
clone size: -
V gene: TRBV5-1

CDR3 protein: CASSSLASGTYNEQFF
CDR3 DNA: TGTGCCAGCAGCTCCCTGGCTAGCGGGACCTACAATGAGCAGTTCTTC
D gene: TRBD2
J gene: TRBJ2-1
clone size: -
V gene: TRBV5-4

CDR3 protein: CASSEMYQPQHF
CDR3 DNA: TGCGCCAGCAGTGAGATGTATCAGCCCCAGCATTTT
D gene: -
J gene: TRBJ1-5
clone size: few
V gene: TRBV10-2

CDR3 protein: CASSVANSNYGYTF
CDR3 DNA: TGTGCCAGCAGCGTAGCAAACAGCAACTATGGCTACACCTTC
D gene: -
J gene: TRBJ1-2
clone size: -
V gene: TRBV9

CDR3 protein: CSVERGQGNYGYTF
CDR3 DNA: TGCAGCGTTGAAAGAGGGCAGGGTAACTATGGCTACACCTTC
D gene: -
J gene: TRBJ1-2
clone size: -
V gene: TRBV29-1

CDR3 protein: CASSLGDRVYGYTF
CDR3 DNA: TGTGCCAGCAGCTTAGGGGACAGGGTCTATGGCTACACCTTC
D gene: TRBD1
J gene: TRBJ1-2
clone size: once
V gene: TRBV7-9

CDR3 protein: CASSSEEVSDTQYF
CDR3 DNA: TGTGCCAGTAGCTCAGAGGAGGTCTCAGATACGCAGTATTTT
D gene: -
J gene: TRBJ2-3
clone size: -
V gene: TRBV19

CDR3 protein: CASSSRQGRTEAFF
CDR3 DNA: TGTGCCAGCAGTTCAAGACAGGGGAGGACTGAAGCTTTCTTT
D gene: TRBD1
J gene: TRBJ1-1
clone size: -
V gene: TRBV28

CDR3 protein: CAWIGGLEAFF
CDR3 DNA: TGTGCCTGGATCGGGGGGCTTGAAGCTTTCTTT
D gene: -
J gene: TRBJ1-1
clone size: -
V gene: TRBV30

CDR3 protein: CASSHPSDSTDTQYF
CDR3 DNA: TGTGCCAGTAGTCACCCTAGCGATAGCACAGATACGCAGTATTTT
D gene: -
J gene: TRBJ2-3
clone size: once
V gene: TRBV19

CDR3 protein: CASSWGTGGSGNYGYTF
CDR3 DNA: TGCGCCAGCAGCTGGGGGACAGGGGGTAGCGGCAACTATGGCTACACCTTC
D gene: TRBD1
J gene: TRBJ1-2
clone size: -
V gene: TRBV5-1

CDR3 protein: CASRRLWEGDTEQFF
CDR3 DNA: TGTGCCAGCAGGCGACTGTGGGAGGGTGACACTGAGCAGTTCTTC
D gene: TRBD2
J gene: TRBJ2-1
clone size: -
V gene: TRBV5-4

CDR3 protein: CASSLDRGAYNEQFF
CDR3 DNA: TGTGCCAGCAGCCTCGACAGGGGTGCCTACAATGAGCAGTTCTTC
D gene: TRBD1
J gene: TRBJ2-1
clone size: -
V gene: TRBV2